This is a list of T cell receptor beta chains from one sample in a study of early T cells in non-severe SARS-CoV-2 infection. TCRdb passed the 5' RACE reads through MiXCR, listing each CDR3 protein once. The sample has about 110,000 distinct CDR3 sequences; roughly an eighth are singletons. Specimen: whole blood, collected at baseline. The receptors were sampled from an adult who was a healthcare worker with PCR-confirmed SARS-CoV-2 infection or an uninfected control (not recorded which). Both conserved end residues are part of each CDR3. Fields, in order: clone size, J gene, V gene, D gene, CDR3 DNA, CDR3 protein. A D gene is named only where the DNA matches it firmly. Expanded clones are given a class, and other clones once, few, many or no size at all.

>few|TRBJ1-1|TRBV20-1|TRBD1
TGCAGTGCCAATTCAGTACCGGGACAGGGTTACACTGAAGCTTTCTTT
CSANSVPGQGYTEAFF
>-|TRBJ2-7|TRBV5-1|-
TGCGCCAGCAGCTTGGGGGGTTACGACGAGCAGTACTTC
CASSLGGYDEQYF
>-|TRBJ2-3|TRBV18|-
TGTGCCAGCTCATCCCCAAGACGGACTAGCACAGATACGCAGTATTTT
CASSSPRRTSTDTQYF
>-|TRBJ1-1|TRBV20-1|TRBD1
TGCAGTGCTAGTATACAGGGGGGAACTGAAGCTTTCTTT
CSASIQGGTEAFF
>few|TRBJ2-3|TRBV5-1|TRBD1
TGCGCCAGCAGCTTAGGGACAGGGCTCACAGATACGCAGTATTTT
CASSLGTGLTDTQYF
>few|TRBJ2-5|TRBV6-1|-
TGTGCCAGCAGTGAAGCAAAGACCCAGTACTTC
CASSEAKTQYF
>-|TRBJ2-7|TRBV12-3/TRBV12-4|-
TGTGCCAGCAGCTCGTGGGTACACGAGCAGTACTTC
CASSSWVHEQYF
>few|TRBJ2-7|TRBV27|-
TGTGCCAGCAGTTTATCCGTAATGACAGGATACGAGCAGTACTTC
CASSLSVMTGYEQYF
>few|TRBJ1-3|TRBV7-6|-
TGTGCCAGCAGCTTAGGAGCTCGCAGGGCGAGCTCTGGAAACACCATATATTTT
CASSLGARRASSGNTIYF
>-|TRBJ1-3|TRBV18|-
TGTGCCAGCTCAAGCACCGGGACACAGGACTCCGCCATATATTTT
CASSSTGTQDSAIYF
>-|TRBJ1-1|TRBV7-9|-
TGTGCCAGCAGCTTTCCTTCCACTGAAGCTTTCTTT
CASSFPSTEAFF
>few|TRBJ2-1|TRBV7-9|-
TGTGCCAGCAGCACGACCTACAATGAGCAGTTCTTC
CASSTTYNEQFF
>few|TRBJ2-1|TRBV5-4|-
TGTGCCAGCAGACCTGATCGGGGCTCCTACAATGAGCAGTTCTTC
CASRPDRGSYNEQFF
>few|TRBJ1-1|TRBV4-2|-
TGTGCCAGCAGCCAAGAGAAGGAGGGATCCACTGAAGCTTTCTTT
CASSQEKEGSTEAFF
>many|TRBJ2-5|TRBV24-1|-
TGTGCCACCAGTGACACAAGCGGGTTTCAAGAGACCCAGTACTTC
CATSDTSGFQETQYF
>-|TRBJ2-2|TRBV11-2|-
TGTGCCAGCAGGATGACAGGGAGGGGCACCGGGGAGCTGATTTTT
CASRMTGRGTGELIF
>many|TRBJ2-5|TRBV20-1|-
TGCAGTGCTAGGCGGACTCTTAGCAGGGAGACCCAGTACTTC
CSARRTLSRETQYF